A selection of T cell receptor beta chains follows, all from one sample in a study of long-term antiretroviral therapy in people with HIV. Using immunoSEQ multiplex PCR, the repertoire was profiled, and TCRdb retains in-frame clones only, with some absent. This repertoire shows about 44,000 clones, about 95% found once; its top ten account for 2.7%. This specimen was unsorted PBMCs, taken 3.7 years after starting antiretroviral therapy. The receptors come from a woman in her forties or fifties with HIV. CDR3s include the opening cysteine and the closing phenylalanine or tryptophan. Fields, in order: clone size, V gene, D gene, J gene, CDR3 protein, CDR3 DNA. D genes are given only for firm matches. Expanded clones get a size class; other rows say once, few or many, or leave the size out.

clone_size: -
v_call: TRBV4-1
d_call: TRBD1
j_call: TRBJ1-1
cdr3_aa: CASSQVLDRASRAFF
cdr3_nt: TGCGCCAGCAGCCAGGTGCTAGACAGGGCGAGTCGAGCTTTCTTT

clone_size: -
v_call: TRBV6-5
d_call: -
j_call: TRBJ1-2
cdr3_aa: CASSYAAGPENYGYTF
cdr3_nt: TGTGCCAGCAGTTATGCAGCGGGGCCCGAGAACTATGGCTACACCTTC

clone_size: -
v_call: TRBV7-2
d_call: -
j_call: TRBJ2-7
cdr3_aa: CASSLAVGEQYF
cdr3_nt: TGTGCCAGCAGCTTAGCGGTAGGGGAGCAGTACTTC

clone_size: -
v_call: TRBV7-3
d_call: TRBD2
j_call: TRBJ2-1
cdr3_aa: CASSLNSGVDEQFF
cdr3_nt: TGTGCCAGCAGCTTAAATAGCGGGGTTGATGAGCAGTTCTTC

clone_size: -
v_call: TRBV6-5
d_call: -
j_call: TRBJ2-5
cdr3_aa: CASREGLGETQYF
cdr3_nt: TGTGCCAGCAGAGAAGGGTTGGGGGAGACCCAGTACTTC

clone_size: -
v_call: TRBV10-3
d_call: -
j_call: TRBJ1-5
cdr3_aa: CAISEGSGGFTQPQHF
cdr3_nt: TGTGCCATCAGTGAGGGGAGCGGCGGATTCACTCAGCCCCAGCATTTT

clone_size: -
v_call: TRBV11-3
d_call: -
j_call: TRBJ1-4
cdr3_aa: CASSSKREKLFF
cdr3_nt: TGTGCCAGCAGCTCCAAACGGGAAAAACTGTTTTTT

clone_size: -
v_call: TRBV4-1
d_call: -
j_call: TRBJ1-1
cdr3_aa: CASSQEWVPGQADVMNTEAFF
cdr3_nt: TGCGCCAGCAGCCAAGAGTGGGTTCCAGGCCAGGCCGACGTAATGAACACTGAAGCTTTCTTT

clone_size: medium-sized
v_call: TRBV13
d_call: TRBD1
j_call: TRBJ1-2
cdr3_aa: CASSLARTGAGYTF
cdr3_nt: TGTGCCAGCAGCTTAGCCCGAACAGGGGCAGGCTACACCTTC

clone_size: -
v_call: TRBV5-1
d_call: TRBD1
j_call: TRBJ2-7
cdr3_aa: CASSGGQGSFDEQYF
cdr3_nt: TGCGCCAGCAGCGGGGGACAGGGGAGCTTCGACGAGCAGTACTTC

clone_size: -
v_call: TRBV14
d_call: -
j_call: TRBJ1-6
cdr3_aa: CASSRPRSPLHF
cdr3_nt: TGTGCCAGCAGCCGTCCGCGATCACCCCTCCACTTT

clone_size: -
v_call: TRBV5-6
d_call: -
j_call: TRBJ2-7
cdr3_aa: CASGTRQSHYEQYF
cdr3_nt: TGTGCCAGCGGGACCCGGCAGTCTCACTACGAGCAGTACTTC

clone_size: -
v_call: TRBV30
d_call: -
j_call: TRBJ1-2
cdr3_aa: CAWSPVLGGYGYTF
cdr3_nt: TGTGCCTGGAGTCCGGTTCTGGGAGGCTATGGCTACACCTTC

clone_size: -
v_call: TRBV7-9
d_call: -
j_call: TRBJ2-6
cdr3_aa: CASSLDTGWAGANVLTF
cdr3_nt: TGTGCCAGCAGCTTAGATACGGGCTGGGCTGGGGCCAACGTCCTGACTTTC

clone_size: -
v_call: TRBV30
d_call: -
j_call: TRBJ1-1
cdr3_aa: CAWSVYRNTEAFF
cdr3_nt: TGTGCCTGGAGTGTATATCGGAACACTGAAGCTTTCTTT

clone_size: once
v_call: TRBV1
d_call: -
j_call: TRBJ2-7
cdr3_aa: CTSSQDLARGSSYEQYF
cdr3_nt: TGCACCAGCAGCCAAGATCTGGCCAGGGGCAGCTCCTACGAGCAGTACTTC

clone_size: once
v_call: TRBV12-5
d_call: -
j_call: TRBJ2-7
cdr3_aa: CASGLAPGREQYF
cdr3_nt: TGTGCTAGTGGTTTGGCCCCCGGAAGGGAGCAGTACTTC

clone_size: once
v_call: TRBV6-1
d_call: -
j_call: TRBJ1-4
cdr3_aa: CASSAAQAGNEKLFF
cdr3_nt: TGTGCCAGCAGTGCAGCGCAGGCGGGTAATGAAAAACTGTTTTTT

clone_size: -
v_call: TRBV7-9
d_call: -
j_call: TRBJ1-4
cdr3_aa: CASSLLGDEKLFF
cdr3_nt: TGTGCCAGCAGCTTATTAGGGGATGAAAAACTGTTTTTT

clone_size: -
v_call: TRBV2
d_call: -
j_call: TRBJ2-2
cdr3_aa: CASSEWVGNTGELFF
cdr3_nt: TGTGCCAGCAGTGAATGGGTGGGCAACACCGGGGAGCTGTTTTTT

clone_size: -
v_call: TRBV27
d_call: TRBD1
j_call: TRBJ1-1
cdr3_aa: CASKTTGLGAFF
cdr3_nt: TGTGCCAGCAAAACGACAGGGCTCGGCGCTTTCTTT

clone_size: -
v_call: TRBV7-9
d_call: -
j_call: TRBJ2-7
cdr3_aa: CASRHISGYEQYF
cdr3_nt: TGTGCCAGCAGACATATCTCGGGCTACGAGCAGTACTTC

clone_size: -
v_call: TRBV7-8
d_call: TRBD1
j_call: TRBJ1-2
cdr3_aa: CASSLAQGDLYGYTF
cdr3_nt: TGTGCCAGCAGCTTGGCGCAGGGGGATCTCTATGGCTACACCTTC

clone_size: -
v_call: TRBV7-2
d_call: TRBD1
j_call: TRBJ2-7
cdr3_aa: CASSKAGTGFYEQYF
cdr3_nt: TGTGCCAGCAGCAAAGCCGGGACAGGTTTCTACGAGCAGTACTTC

clone_size: -
v_call: TRBV9
d_call: -
j_call: TRBJ2-1
cdr3_aa: CASSEEITTLYNEQFF
cdr3_nt: TGTGCCAGCAGCGAGGAGATCACGACCCTTTACAATGAGCAGTTCTTC

clone_size: -
v_call: TRBV7-9
d_call: -
j_call: TRBJ2-7
cdr3_aa: CASSFPGSAEQYF
cdr3_nt: TGTGCCAGCAGCTTCCCGGGGAGCGCCGAGCAGTACTTC

clone_size: once
v_call: TRBV7-8
d_call: TRBD2
j_call: TRBJ2-3
cdr3_aa: CASSTRLAGGLGTDTQYF
cdr3_nt: TGTGCCAGCAGCACACGACTAGCGGGGGGGCTGGGCACAGATACGCAGTATTTT

clone_size: -
v_call: TRBV27
d_call: -
j_call: TRBJ2-7
cdr3_aa: CASSLMAAVTYEQYF
cdr3_nt: TGTGCCAGCAGTTTAATGGCAGCAGTAACCTACGAGCAGTACTTC

clone_size: -
v_call: TRBV19
d_call: TRBD2
j_call: TRBJ2-6
cdr3_aa: CASSIWGGLEGANVLTF
cdr3_nt: TGTGCCAGTAGTATTTGGGGAGGGTTGGAGGGGGCCAACGTCCTGACTTTC

clone_size: -
v_call: TRBV2
d_call: TRBD1
j_call: TRBJ1-6
cdr3_aa: CASSVWTGARGSYNSPLHF
cdr3_nt: TGTGCCAGCAGTGTCTGGACAGGGGCGAGGGGCTCCTATAATTCACCCCTCCACTTT

clone_size: -
v_call: TRBV7-9
d_call: TRBD1
j_call: TRBJ2-7
cdr3_aa: CASSPGQGGEEQYF
cdr3_nt: TGTGCCAGCAGCCCGGGACAGGGAGGGGAAGAGCAGTACTTC